These 16 T cell receptor beta chains came from one sample sequenced in a study of blood T cells in healthy people across ages. Through a sample-barcoded 5' primer and a J-beta primer mix, a second PCR was run for roughly 7 to 12 cycles. TCRdb reprocessed the 5' RACE reads with MiXCR, giving one entry per CDR3 protein. Among 1.4 million or so distinct CDR3 sequences listed, roughly 43% were seen once. The sample was blood. The origin of the receptors is a young woman in good health.

The CDR3 bases are TGTGCCAGCAGCCTAACTAGCGGGAGTATCTACAATGAGCAGTTCTTC. Its translation is CASSLTSGSIYNEQFF. The chain couples TRBV6-6 to TRBJ2-1; 11 bases agree with TRBD2. The CDR3 runs to 16 residues. Germline V gene sequence: CDR1 MNHNY, CDR2 SVGAGI (reference sequence). With 6 bases clipped from V and 3 bases from J, the junction kept 7 bases outside the gene matches.

The chain employs TRBV5-1 and TRBJ1-4; D remains ambiguous. The CDR3 has 15 residues. Germline V lookup: CDR1 SGHRS, CDR2 YFSETQ. V was shortened by 2 bases and J by 10 bases, with 18 bases between the two germline ends. This CDR3 is CASSFGHKDGAKLFF. DNA for the CDR3: TGCGCCAGCAGCTTTGGGCACAAGGATGGAGCAAAACTGTTTTTT.

This chain joins TRBV2 and TRBJ2-1; 9 positions match TRBD2. The length of the CDR3 is 12 residues. The J segment lost 15 bases and the V segment lost 3 bases, leaving 6 bases of the junction unmatched. Germline V gene data show CDR1 as SNHLY and CDR2 as FYNNEI. CDR3 amino acids: CASSDGGLARFF. The CDR3 DNA follows: TGTGCCAGCAGTGATGGGGGACTAGCTCGGTTCTTC.

The chain joins TRBV10-3 to TRBJ2-5; maybe TRBD1 (5 bases). V was cut by 0 bases and J by 6 bases, with 20 bases left in between. The germline V gene has CDR1 ENHRY and CDR2 SYGVKD. This CDR3 contains 17 residues. This chain's CDR3 is CAISESDLGQLRKTQYF. The CDR3 region has the DNA TGTGCCATCAGTGAGTCTGATCTGGGGCAGTTGAGGAAGACCCAGTACTTC.

This sequence joins TRBV20-1 and TRBJ1-2; D gene uncertain. Germline V gene data show CDR1 as DFQATT and CDR2 as SNEGSKA (reference sequence). V shed 6 bases and J shed 5 bases, with 10 bases lying between them. This CDR3 comprises 11 residues. CDR3 DNA sequence: TGCAGTGCCCCGGCCCTATATGGCTACACCTTC. This codes for CSAPALYGYTF.

The chain recombines TRBV9 with TRBJ1-4; D perhaps matches TRBD1 (5 bases). Germline V CDR1 and CDR2: SGDLS, YYNGEE. V shed 4 bases and J shed 7 bases, with 11 bases lying between them. This CDR3 has 13 amino acids. The CDR3 reads CASSSGGPEKLFF. The CDR3 bases are TGTGCCAGCAGCAGCGGGGGTCCTGAAAAACTGTTTTTT.

The genes are TRBV4-1 and TRBJ1-5; D remains ambiguous. Germline CDR1 and CDR2: MGHRA and YSYEKL. The CDR3 is 14 amino acids. V lost 0 bases, J lost 6 bases, and 9 bases lay in between. CDR3 protein: CASSQETAGQPQHF. CDR3 coding DNA: TGCGCCAGCAGCCAAGAAACCGCCGGTCAGCCCCAGCATTTT.

The chain links TRBV30 to TRBJ1-6; D uncertain. The germline V gene encodes CDR1 GTSNPN and CDR2 SVGIG (reference sequence). This CDR3 contains 12 residues. V lost 6 bases and J 6 bases, leaving 9 bases between the germline ends. DNA of the CDR3: TGTGCCTGCGGACGGACTAATTCACCCCTCCACTTT. Amino acids: CACGRTNSPLHF.

This clonotype was observed a handful of times. The chain carries TRBV7-9 and TRBJ1-6, with TRBD1 matching 7 bases. This CDR3 is built from 18 residues. Unmatched junction bases numbered 5, after V lost 0 bases and J lost 0 bases. CDR1 SEHNR and CDR2 FQNEAQ come from the germline V gene (reference sequence). The CDR3 spells CASSLAGQSSSYNSPLHF. The CDR3 DNA sequence: TGTGCCAGCAGCTTAGCGGGACAGTCAAGCTCCTATAATTCACCCCTCCACTTT. Full variable domain (outside the CDR3, taken from reference TRBV7-9 and TRBJ1-6): DTGVSQNPRHKITKRGQNVTFRCDPISEHNRLYWYRQTLGQGPEFLTYFQNEAQLEKSRLLSDRFSAERPKGSFSTLEIQRTEQGDSAMYLCASSLAGQSSSYNSPLHFGNGTRLTVT.

This clonotype has a handful of counts. The rearrangement links TRBV3-1 to TRBJ2-7; the D is unclear. Trimming removed 1 base from V and 7 bases from J, with 14 bases in between. The germline CDR1 and CDR2 sequences are LGHDT and YNNKEL (reference sequence). CDR3 size: 14 residues. This CDR3 reads CASSQVPVLLEQYF. Written as DNA, the CDR3 is TGTGCCAGCAGCCAAGTCCCGGTACTTTTGGAGCAGTACTTC.

CDR3 residues: CASSQGQGQFDEQYF. CDR3 in DNA: TGCGCCAGCAGCCAAGGTCAGGGGCAATTCGACGAGCAGTACTTC. The rearrangement uses TRBV4-3 and TRBJ2-7; possible D gene TRBD1, 6 bases. With 1 base removed from V and 5 bases from J, the gap between germline ends came to 15 bases. The germline V gene encodes CDR1 LGHNA and CDR2 YSLEER. The CDR3 is 15 residues long.

This chain uses TRBV20-1 with TRBJ2-3, with D perhaps matching TRBD1 (5 bases). The V end lost 0 bases, the J end lost 3 bases, and 13 bases lay between the germline ends. This CDR3 has 15 residues. The V gene's germline CDR1 is DFQATT and CDR2 SNEGSKA (reference sequence). The chain's CDR3 is CSARDGAGPTDTQYF. In DNA, the CDR3 is TGCAGTGCTAGAGATGGTGCAGGGCCGACAGATACGCAGTATTTT.

This clonotype was counted a few times. CDR3 bases: TGCGCCAGCAGCCAACAGGCTAGCGGCTACGAGCAGTACTTC. Protein sequence: CASSQQASGYEQYF. The chain couples TRBV4-1 to TRBJ2-7, with 7 bases matching TRBD2. Germline-derived CDR1 and CDR2 are MGHRA and YSYEKL. This CDR3 has 14 residues. Trimming at V came to 2 bases and at J to 3 bases, leaving 4 bases not matched to a gene.

Regarding this clonotype: One end of the junction fails to match germline, which may point to a read error. The chain employs TRBV12-3 or TRBV12-4 and TRBJ2-1, with 7 bases lining up with TRBD2. This CDR3 has 15 amino acids. CDR3 sequence reads: CASSFSWTSSNERFF. As DNA, the CDR3 is TGTGCCAGCAGTTTTTCATGGACTAGTTCCAATGAGCGGTTCTTC.

Remarks on this clonotype: Its ends do not fully match the called genes, so a read error is possible. The chain links TRBV7-3 to TRBJ1-1, with D tentatively TRBD1 (5 bases). The CDR3 contains 13 residues. Germline assignment: CDR1 SGHTA and CDR2 FQGTGA. The CDR3 sequence: CASSPHMDTGAFF. The CDR3 coding sequence is TGTGCCAGCAGTCCTCACATGGACACTGGAGCTTTCTTT.

This sequence joins TRBV20-1 and TRBJ2-3; perhaps TRBD1 as D (5 bases). V gave up 6 bases and J gave up 5 bases, with 18 bases separating them. Germline loops: CDR1 DFQATT, CDR2 SNEGSKA (reference sequence). The CDR3 runs 14 residues. CDR3: CSAPPRTSGDTQYF. DNA of the CDR3: TGCAGTGCCCCGCCCAGGACATCCGGAGATACGCAGTATTTT.